This T cell receptor beta chain was identified during a study of blood T cell repertoires in COVID-19. Study at large: PBMCs, B-cell-depleted T cells, or T cells provided the cDNA or gDNA that made up the material.

Germline assignment: CDR1 SGHTA and CDR2 FQGTGA. V lost 5 bases to trimming and J lost 4 bases, with 15 bases between them. The CDR3 runs 15 residues. The protocol was immunoSEQ multiplex PCR, while the TCRdb copy is restricted to in-frame clones and leaves out a portion. The sample has roughly 180,000 clones, around 80% seen once; the top ten hold approximately 11%. Living in about two dozen US areas, the participants were between about 18 and 100 years of age. Participants' own reports of clinical history determined their cohort assignment. The sequenced sample was PBMCs or T cells enriched from blood (not recorded which). The TCR originated in a man aged 45 to 65 who had recovered from COVID-19. The chain is built from TRBV7-3 and TRBJ1-3; D perhaps matches TRBD1 (5 bases). CDR3 nucleotides: TGTGCCAGCAGCCCCGCGGGGGGAAACGGAAACACCATATATTTT. Its translation is CASSPAGGNGNTIYF.